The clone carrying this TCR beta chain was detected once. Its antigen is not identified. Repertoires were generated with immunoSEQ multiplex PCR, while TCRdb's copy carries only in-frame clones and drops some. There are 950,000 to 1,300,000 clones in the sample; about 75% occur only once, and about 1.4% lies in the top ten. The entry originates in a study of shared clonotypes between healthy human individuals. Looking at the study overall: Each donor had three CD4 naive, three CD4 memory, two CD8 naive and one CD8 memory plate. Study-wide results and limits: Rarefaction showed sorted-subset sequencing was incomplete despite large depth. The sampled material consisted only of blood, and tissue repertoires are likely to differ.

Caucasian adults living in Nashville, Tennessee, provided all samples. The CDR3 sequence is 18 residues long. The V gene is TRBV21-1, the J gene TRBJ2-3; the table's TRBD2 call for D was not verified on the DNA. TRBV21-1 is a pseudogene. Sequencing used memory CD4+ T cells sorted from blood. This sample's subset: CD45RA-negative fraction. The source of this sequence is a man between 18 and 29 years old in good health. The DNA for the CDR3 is TGTGCCAGCCCCGTGGGGAAGCGGGAGAAAGGAGTCCAGGATACGCAGTATTTT. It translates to CASPVGKREKGVQDTQYF.